The 6 T cell receptor beta chains presented below share a single source sample, sequenced in a study of identical twins. TCRdb reanalysed the 5' RACE reads using MiXCR and keeps one entry per CDR3 protein. The sample consists of roughly 750,000 distinct CDR3 sequences, about 20% of them appearing once. These data also featured in a second study, about T cells expressing NK-cell markers.

The sequenced sample consisted of PBMCs. These receptors were collected from a woman younger than 30 in good health.

The J gene is TRBJ2-7, the V gene TRBV4-2; the D is unclear. The germline CDR1 and CDR2 sequences are LGHNA and YNFKEQ. V lost 1 base to trimming and J lost 0 bases, with 10 bases between them. The CDR3 extends over 15 amino acids. Here the CDR3 DNA reads TGTGCCAGCAGCCAAGGACCAGAAAGCTCCTACGAGCAGTACTTC. Its translation is CASSQGPESSYEQYF.

This clonotype was picked up many times. The V call is TRBV15, the J call TRBJ1-6; no firm D call. The CDR3 spans 15 residues. CDR1 and CDR2 (germline): LNHNV, YYDKDF (reference sequence). V shed 3 bases and J shed 6 bases, with 12 bases lying between them. The CDR3 region has the DNA TGTGCCACCAGCAGGGTCGTTGGCCCTAATTCACCCCTCCACTTT. Translation: CATSRVVGPNSPLHF.

This clonotype has more than one count but fewer than ten. The chain combines TRBV29-1 with TRBJ2-1, with 9 bases matching TRBD2. V lost 1 base to trimming and J lost 4 bases; unmatched junction nucleotides: 2. Germline loops: CDR1 SQVTM, CDR2 ANQGSEA. This CDR3 contains 14 residues. In DNA form, the CDR3 reads TGCAGCGTTGAAGGGCTAGCGGGATACAATGAGCAGTTCTTC. Translating gives CSVEGLAGYNEQFF.

The CDR3 loop is CASSSGTSGGVTDTQYF. The CDR3 DNA is TGCGCCAGCAGCTCCGGGACTAGCGGGGGAGTCACAGATACGCAGTATTTT. The chain has TRBV5-1 and TRBJ2-3; TRBD2 matches 14 bases. Unmatched junction bases numbered 5, after V lost 3 bases and J lost 2 bases. Germline V gene data show CDR1 as SGHRS and CDR2 as YFSETQ. The CDR3 loop spans 17 amino acids.

The chain uses TRBV2 and TRBJ2-1, with a possible D match to TRBD1 (5 bases). This CDR3 has 12 amino acids. CDR1 and CDR2 from the germline V gene are SNHLY and FYNNEI. Between the trimmed V and J ends, which lost 9 bases and 5 bases, there was a span of 11 bases. Written as DNA, the CDR3 is TGTGCCAGACAGGCGGCGGACAATGAGCAGTTCTTC. It codes for CARQAADNEQFF.

The gene calls are TRBV29-1 and TRBJ2-7, with TRBD1 as a possible D gene (6 bases). The CDR3 covers 12 residues. V was trimmed by 3 bases and J by 6 bases, leaving 12 bases between them. The germline V gene has CDR1 SQVTM and CDR2 ANQGSEA. The CDR3 DNA follows: TGCAGCGTTGACAGGGGCGCCCGCGAGCAGTACTTC. This sequence encodes CSVDRGAREQYF.